This T cell receptor beta chain was identified in a study of blood T cell repertoires in COVID-19. J gave up 4 bases and V 3 bases, and 5 bases lay outside the gene matches. This CDR3 has 15 residues. The germline V gene has CDR1 KGHDR and CDR2 SFDVKD. The protocol was immunoSEQ multiplex PCR, while the TCRdb copy is restricted to in-frame clones and leaves out a portion. In the table there are 470,000 or so clones, approximately 85% of which are singletons. The receptor was isolated from a human donor in a cohort sampled during active COVID-19. This chain joins TRBV24-1 and TRBJ2-3, with 8 bases that match TRBD2. The sample taken for sequencing was peripheral blood. Written as DNA, the CDR3 is TGTGCCACCAGTGATAGCGGGAGTCCATCAGATACGCAGTATTTT. It is translated as CATSDSGSPSDTQYF.